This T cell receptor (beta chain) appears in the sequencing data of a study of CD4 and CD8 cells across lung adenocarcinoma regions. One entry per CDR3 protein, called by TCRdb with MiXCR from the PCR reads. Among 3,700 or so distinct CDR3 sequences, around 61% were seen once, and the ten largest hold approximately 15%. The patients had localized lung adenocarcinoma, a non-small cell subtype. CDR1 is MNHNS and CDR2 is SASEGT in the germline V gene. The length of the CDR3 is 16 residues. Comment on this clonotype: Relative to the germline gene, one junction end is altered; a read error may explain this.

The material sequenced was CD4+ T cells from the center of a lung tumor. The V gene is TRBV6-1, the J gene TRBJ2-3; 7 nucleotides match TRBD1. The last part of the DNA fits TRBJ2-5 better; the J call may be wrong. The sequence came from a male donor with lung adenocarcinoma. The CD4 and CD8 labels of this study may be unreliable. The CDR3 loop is CASADRTGRGQDTQYF. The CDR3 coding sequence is TGTGCCAGCGCGGACAGGACGGGACGTGGCCAAGACACCCAGTACTTC.